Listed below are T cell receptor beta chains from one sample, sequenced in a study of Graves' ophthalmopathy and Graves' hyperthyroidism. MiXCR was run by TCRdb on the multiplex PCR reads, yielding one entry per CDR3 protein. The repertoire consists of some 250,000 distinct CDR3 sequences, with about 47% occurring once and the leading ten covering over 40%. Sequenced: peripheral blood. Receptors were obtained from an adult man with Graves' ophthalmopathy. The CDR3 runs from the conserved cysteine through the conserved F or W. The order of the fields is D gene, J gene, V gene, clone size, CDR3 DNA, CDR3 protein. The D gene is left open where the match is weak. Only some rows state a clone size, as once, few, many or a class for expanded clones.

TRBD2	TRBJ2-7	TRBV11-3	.	TGTGTCAGTCAGACTAGCGGGCGCGAGCAGTACTTC	CVSQTSGREQYF
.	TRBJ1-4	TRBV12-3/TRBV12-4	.	TGTGCCAGCATTCCCGGTGGAGCTTTCAATGAAAAACTGTTTTTT	CASIPGGAFNEKLFF
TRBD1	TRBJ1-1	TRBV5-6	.	TGTGCCAGCAGCTTCCCCAGGGACAGGGGGCCGCAAGCTTTCTTT	CASSFPRDRGPQAFF
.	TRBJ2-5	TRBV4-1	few	TGCGCCAGCAGCCAACTGACAGGTGGAGAGACCCAGTACTTC	CASSQLTGGETQYF
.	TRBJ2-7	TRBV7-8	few	TGTGCCAGCAGGACAGGTTCCTCCTACGAGCAGTACTTC	CASRTGSSYEQYF
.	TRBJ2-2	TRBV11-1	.	TGTGCCAGCAGCCCCTTTGAAGTAGCGGCGAACACCGGGGAGCTGTTTTTT	CASSPFEVAANTGELFF
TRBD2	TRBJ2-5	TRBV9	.	TGTGCCAGCAACCCTAGCGGGGGGGCCGGGACCCAGTACTTC	CASNPSGGAGTQYF
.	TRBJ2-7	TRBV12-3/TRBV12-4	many	TGTGCCAGCAGTTTAGCGGAGTGGGACGAGCAGTACTTC	CASSLAEWDEQYF
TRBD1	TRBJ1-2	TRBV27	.	TGTGCCAGTCCACAGGGGCCCGCGATGGGCACCTTC	CASPQGPAMGTF
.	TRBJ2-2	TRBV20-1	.	TGCAGTGCTAGAAAGTACACCGGGGAGCTGTTTTTT	CSARKYTGELFF
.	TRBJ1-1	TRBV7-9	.	TGTGCCAGCAGCTTAAACGCCGCGGGGGGGCGGGCTTTCTTT	CASSLNAAGGRAFF
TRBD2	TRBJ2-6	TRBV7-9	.	TGTGCTAGCAGCTCCCCGGGACTAGACTTTTCTGGGGCCAACGTCCTGACTTTC	CASSSPGLDFSGANVLTF
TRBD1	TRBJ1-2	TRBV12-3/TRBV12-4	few	TGTGCCAGCAGTTTGGGGGTCCCGGGACAGAACTATGGCTACACCTTC	CASSLGVPGQNYGYTF